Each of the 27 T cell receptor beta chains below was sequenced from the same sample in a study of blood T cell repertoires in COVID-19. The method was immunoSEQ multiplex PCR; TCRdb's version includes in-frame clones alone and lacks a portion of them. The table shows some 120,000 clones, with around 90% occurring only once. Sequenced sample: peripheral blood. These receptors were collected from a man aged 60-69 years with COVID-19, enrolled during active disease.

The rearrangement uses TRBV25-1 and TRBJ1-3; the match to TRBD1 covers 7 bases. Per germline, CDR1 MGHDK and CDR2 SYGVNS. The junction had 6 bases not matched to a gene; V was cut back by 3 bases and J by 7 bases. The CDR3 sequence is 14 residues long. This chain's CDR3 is CASSDQHRGNTIYF. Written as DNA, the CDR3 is TGTGCCAGCAGTGACCAACACAGGGGCAACACCATATATTTT. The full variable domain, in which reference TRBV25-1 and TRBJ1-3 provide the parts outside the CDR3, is EADIYQTPRYLVIGTGKKITLECSQTMGHDKMYWYQQDPGMELHLIHYSYGVNSTEKGDLSSESTVSRIRTEHFPLTLESARPSHTSQYLCASSDQHRGNTIYFGEGSWLTVV.

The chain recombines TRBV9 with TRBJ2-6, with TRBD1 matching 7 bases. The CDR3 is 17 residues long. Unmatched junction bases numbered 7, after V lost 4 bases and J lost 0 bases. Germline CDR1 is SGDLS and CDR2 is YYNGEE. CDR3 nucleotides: TGTGCCAGCAGCCCCCGGGACAGTCTCTCTGGGGCCAACGTCCTGACTTTC. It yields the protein CASSPRDSLSGANVLTF.

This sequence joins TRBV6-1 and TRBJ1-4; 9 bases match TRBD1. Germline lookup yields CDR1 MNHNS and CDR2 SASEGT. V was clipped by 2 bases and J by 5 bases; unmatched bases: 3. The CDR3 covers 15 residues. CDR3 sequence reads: CASSEWTGENEKLFF. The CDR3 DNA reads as TGTGCCAGCAGTGAATGGACAGGGGAGAATGAAAAACTGTTTTTT.

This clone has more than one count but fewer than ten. CDR3 sequence (DNA): TGTGCCAGCACCCGAGTTGAAACTGAAGCTTTCTTT. It is translated as CASTRVETEAFF. The chain employs TRBV11-2 and TRBJ1-1, with D hard to call. V lost 7 bases to trimming and J lost 5 bases, with 11 bases between them. Germline CDR1 reads SGHAT; CDR2 reads FQNNGV. The CDR3 has 12 residues. Supplemented by reference TRBV11-2 and TRBJ1-1, the full variable domain reads EAGVAQSPRYKIIEKRQSVAFWCNPISGHATLYWYQQILGQGPKLLIQFQNNGVVDDSQLPKDRFSAERLKGVDSTLKIQPAKLEDSAVYLCASTRVETEAFFGQGTRLTVV.

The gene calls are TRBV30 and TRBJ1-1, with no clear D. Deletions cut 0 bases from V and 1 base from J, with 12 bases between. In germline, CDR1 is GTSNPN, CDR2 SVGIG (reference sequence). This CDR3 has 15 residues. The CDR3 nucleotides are TGTGCCTGGAGTGTTTTCTCGGGAGGGAACACTGAAGCTTTCTTT. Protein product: CAWSVFSGGNTEAFF.

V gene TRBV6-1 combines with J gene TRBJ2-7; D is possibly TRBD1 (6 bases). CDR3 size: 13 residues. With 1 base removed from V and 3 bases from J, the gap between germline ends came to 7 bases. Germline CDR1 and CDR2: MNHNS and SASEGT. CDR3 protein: CASSEEGVYEQYF. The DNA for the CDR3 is TGTGCCAGCAGTGAAGAGGGGGTCTACGAGCAGTACTTC.

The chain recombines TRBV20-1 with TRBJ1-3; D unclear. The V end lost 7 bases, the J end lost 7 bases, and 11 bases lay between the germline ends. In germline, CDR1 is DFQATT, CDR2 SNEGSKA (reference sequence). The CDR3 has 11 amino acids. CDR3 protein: CSVRGSNTIYF. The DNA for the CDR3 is TGCAGTGTGCGGGGTAGTAACACCATATATTTT.

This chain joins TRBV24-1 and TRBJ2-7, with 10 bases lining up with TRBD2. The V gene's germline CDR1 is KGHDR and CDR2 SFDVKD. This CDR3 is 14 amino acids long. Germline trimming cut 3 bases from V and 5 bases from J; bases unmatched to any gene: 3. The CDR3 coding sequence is TGTGCCACCAGTGATAGGACTAGCGGCCACGAGCAGTACTTC. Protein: CATSDRTSGHEQYF.

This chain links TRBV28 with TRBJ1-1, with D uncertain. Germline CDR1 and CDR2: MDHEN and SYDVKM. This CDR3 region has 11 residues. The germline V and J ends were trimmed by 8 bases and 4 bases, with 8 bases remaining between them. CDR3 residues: CASRTPTEAFF. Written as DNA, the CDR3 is TGTGCCAGCCGAACACCCACTGAAGCTTTCTTT.

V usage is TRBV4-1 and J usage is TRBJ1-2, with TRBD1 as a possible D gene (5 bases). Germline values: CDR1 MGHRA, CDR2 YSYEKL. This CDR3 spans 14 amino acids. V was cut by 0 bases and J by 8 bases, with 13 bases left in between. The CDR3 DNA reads TGCGCCAGCAGCCAAGATGGGGGAGGGGAAGGCTACACCTTC. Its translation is CASSQDGGGEGYTF.

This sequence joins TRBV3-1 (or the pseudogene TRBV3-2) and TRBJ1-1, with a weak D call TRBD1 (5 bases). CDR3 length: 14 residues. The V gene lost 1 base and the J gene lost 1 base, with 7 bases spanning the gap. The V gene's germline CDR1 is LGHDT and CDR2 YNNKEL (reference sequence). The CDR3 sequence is CASSQADKNTEAFF. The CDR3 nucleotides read TGTGCCAGCAGCCAAGCGGACAAGAACACTGAAGCTTTCTTT.

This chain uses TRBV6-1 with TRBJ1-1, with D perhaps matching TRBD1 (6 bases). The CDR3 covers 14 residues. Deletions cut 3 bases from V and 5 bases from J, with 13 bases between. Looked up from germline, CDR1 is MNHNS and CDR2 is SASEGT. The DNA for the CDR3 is TGTGCCAGCAGTGATTATAGGGGGAGTACTGAAGCTTTCTTT. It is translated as CASSDYRGSTEAFF.

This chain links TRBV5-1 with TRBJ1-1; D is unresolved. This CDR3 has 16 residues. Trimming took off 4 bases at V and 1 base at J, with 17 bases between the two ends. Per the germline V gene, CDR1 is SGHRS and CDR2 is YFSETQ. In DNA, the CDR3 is TGCGCCAGCAGCCCCCGGGGAGGGAGGGAGAACACTGAAGCTTTCTTT. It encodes CASSPRGGRENTEAFF.

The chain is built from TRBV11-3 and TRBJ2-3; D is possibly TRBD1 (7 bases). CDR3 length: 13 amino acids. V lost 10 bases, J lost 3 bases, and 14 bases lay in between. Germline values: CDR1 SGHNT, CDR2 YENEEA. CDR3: CATQGEATDTQYF. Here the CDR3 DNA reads TGTGCCACCCAGGGGGAGGCAACAGATACGCAGTATTTT.

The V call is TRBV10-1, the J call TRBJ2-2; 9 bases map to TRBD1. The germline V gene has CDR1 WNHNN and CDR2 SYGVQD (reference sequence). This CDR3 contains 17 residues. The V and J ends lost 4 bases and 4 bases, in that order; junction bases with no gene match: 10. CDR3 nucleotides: TGCGCCAGCAGTGGCGCCGCCGGGACAGGGATCACCGGGGAGCTGTTTTTT. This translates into CASSGAAGTGITGELFF.

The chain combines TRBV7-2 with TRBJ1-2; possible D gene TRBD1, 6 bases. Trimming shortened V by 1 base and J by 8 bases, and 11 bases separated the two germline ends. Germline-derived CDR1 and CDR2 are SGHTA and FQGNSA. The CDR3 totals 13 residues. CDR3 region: CASSLDRAGGYTF. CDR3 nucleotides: TGTGCCAGCAGCTTAGACAGGGCTGGAGGCTACACCTTC. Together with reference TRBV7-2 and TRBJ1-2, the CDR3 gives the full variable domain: GAGVSQSPSNKVTEKGKDVELRCDPISGHTALYWYRQSLGQGLEFLIYFQGNSAPDKSGLPSDRFSAERTGGSVSTLTIQRTQQEDSAVYLCASSLDRAGGYTFGSGTRLTVV.

DNA for the CDR3: TGTGCCAGCAGCTTGGGGCTAGCGACGATCGAGCAGTACTTC. Translation: CASSLGLATIEQYF. The V call is TRBV5-4, the J call TRBJ2-7, with D perhaps TRBD2 (6 bases). In germline, CDR1 is SGHNT, CDR2 YYREEE (reference sequence). The CDR3 is made up of 14 amino acids. V lost 0 bases and J 6 bases, leaving 13 bases between the germline ends.

The CDR3 DNA reads TGTGCCTGGAGTGTTGACAGGGGGCTGTATGGCTACACCTTC. It translates to CAWSVDRGLYGYTF. This rearrangement joins TRBV30 to TRBJ1-2, with TRBD1 matching 10 bases. This CDR3 is built from 14 residues. CDR1 and CDR2 (germline): GTSNPN, SVGIG (reference sequence). V shed 0 bases, J shed 5 bases, and the junction held 3 bases outside the gene matches.

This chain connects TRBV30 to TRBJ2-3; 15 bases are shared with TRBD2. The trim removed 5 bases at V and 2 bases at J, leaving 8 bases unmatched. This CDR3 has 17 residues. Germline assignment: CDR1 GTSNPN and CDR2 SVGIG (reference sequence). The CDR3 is CAWGLGLAGGYTDTQYF. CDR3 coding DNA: TGTGCCTGGGGCCTGGGACTAGCGGGAGGTTACACAGATACGCAGTATTTT.

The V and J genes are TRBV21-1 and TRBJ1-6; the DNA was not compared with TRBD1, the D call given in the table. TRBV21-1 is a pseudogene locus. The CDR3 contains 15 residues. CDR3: CASSAQGAVGSPLHF. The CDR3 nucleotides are TGTGCCAGCAGCGCCCAGGGGGCTGTAGGTTCACCCCTCCACTTT.

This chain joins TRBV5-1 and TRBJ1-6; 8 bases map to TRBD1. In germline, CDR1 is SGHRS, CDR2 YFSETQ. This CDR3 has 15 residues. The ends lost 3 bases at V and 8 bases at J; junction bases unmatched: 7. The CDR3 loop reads CASSYSTQGDSPLHF. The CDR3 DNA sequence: TGCGCCAGCAGCTATTCCACACAGGGGGATTCACCCCTCCACTTT. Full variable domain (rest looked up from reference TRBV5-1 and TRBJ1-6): KAGVTQTPRYLIKTRGQQVTLSCSPISGHRSVSWYQQTPGQGLQFLFEYFSETQRNKGNFPGRFSGRQFSNSRSEMNVSTLELGDSALYLCASSYSTQGDSPLHFGNGTRLTVT.

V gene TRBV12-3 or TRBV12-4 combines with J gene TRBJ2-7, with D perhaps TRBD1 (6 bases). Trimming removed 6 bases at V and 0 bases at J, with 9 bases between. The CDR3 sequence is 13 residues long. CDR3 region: CASRQGISYEQYF. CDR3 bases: TGTGCCAGCAGACAGGGTATCTCCTACGAGCAGTACTTC.

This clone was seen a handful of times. The CDR3: CASSIGHEQYF. For the CDR3, the DNA is TGTGCCAGCAGTATTGGCCACGAGCAGTACTTC. The rearrangement links TRBV25-1 to TRBJ2-7; D is uncertain. Germline V gene sequence: CDR1 MGHDK, CDR2 SYGVNS. The CDR3 extends over 11 amino acids. Trimming removed 5 bases at V and 5 bases at J, with 7 bases between.

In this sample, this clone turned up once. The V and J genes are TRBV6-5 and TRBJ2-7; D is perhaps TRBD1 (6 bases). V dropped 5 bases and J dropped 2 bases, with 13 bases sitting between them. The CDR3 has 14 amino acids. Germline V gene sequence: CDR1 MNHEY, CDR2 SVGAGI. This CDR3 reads CASSTGQFAYEQYF. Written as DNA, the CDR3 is TGTGCCAGCAGTACCGGACAGTTCGCCTACGAGCAGTACTTC.

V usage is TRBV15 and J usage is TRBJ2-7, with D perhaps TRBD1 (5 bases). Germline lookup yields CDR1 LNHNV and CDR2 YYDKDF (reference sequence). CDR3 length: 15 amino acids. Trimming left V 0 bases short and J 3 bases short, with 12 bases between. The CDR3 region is CATSRDKQASYEQYF. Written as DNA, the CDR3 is TGTGCCACCAGCAGAGATAAACAGGCCAGCTACGAGCAGTACTTC.

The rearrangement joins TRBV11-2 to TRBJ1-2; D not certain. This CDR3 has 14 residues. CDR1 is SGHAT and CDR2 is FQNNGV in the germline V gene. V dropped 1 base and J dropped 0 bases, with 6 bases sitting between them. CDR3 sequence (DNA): TGTGCCAGCAGCTTAGCGGTTCCTAACTATGGCTACACCTTC. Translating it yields CASSLAVPNYGYTF. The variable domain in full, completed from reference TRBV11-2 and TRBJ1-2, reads EAGVAQSPRYKIIEKRQSVAFWCNPISGHATLYWYQQILGQGPKLLIQFQNNGVVDDSQLPKDRFSAERLKGVDSTLKIQPAKLEDSAVYLCASSLAVPNYGYTFGSGTRLTVV.

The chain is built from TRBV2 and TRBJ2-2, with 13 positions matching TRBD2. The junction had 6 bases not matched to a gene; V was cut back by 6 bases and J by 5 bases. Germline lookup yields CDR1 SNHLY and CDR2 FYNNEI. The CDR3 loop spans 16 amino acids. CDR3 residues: CASRRGLAGATGELFF. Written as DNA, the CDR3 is TGTGCCAGCAGACGAGGACTAGCGGGAGCAACCGGGGAGCTGTTTTTT. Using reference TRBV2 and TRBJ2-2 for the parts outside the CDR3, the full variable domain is EPEVTQTPSHQVTQMGQEVILRCVPISNHLYFYWYRQILGQKVEFLVSFYNNEISEKSEIFDDQFSVERPDGSNFTLKIRSTKLEDSAMYFCASRRGLAGATGELFFGEGSRLTVL.